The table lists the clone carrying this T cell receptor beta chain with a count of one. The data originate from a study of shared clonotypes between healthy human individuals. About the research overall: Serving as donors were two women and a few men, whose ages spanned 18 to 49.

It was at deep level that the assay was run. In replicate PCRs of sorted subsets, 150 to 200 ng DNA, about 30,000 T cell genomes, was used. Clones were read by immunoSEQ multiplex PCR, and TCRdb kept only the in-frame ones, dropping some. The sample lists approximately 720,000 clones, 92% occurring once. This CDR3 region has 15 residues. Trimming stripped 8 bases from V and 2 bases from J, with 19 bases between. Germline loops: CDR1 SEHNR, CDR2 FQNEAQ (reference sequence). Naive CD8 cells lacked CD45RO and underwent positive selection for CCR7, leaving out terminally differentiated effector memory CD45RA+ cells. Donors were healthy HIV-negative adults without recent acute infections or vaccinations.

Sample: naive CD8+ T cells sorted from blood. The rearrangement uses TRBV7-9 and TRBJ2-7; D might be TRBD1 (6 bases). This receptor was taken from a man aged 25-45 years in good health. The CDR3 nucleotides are TGTGCCAGCGGTTTAGAGCCGGGACAAACCTACGAGCAGTACTTC. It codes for CASGLEPGQTYEQYF. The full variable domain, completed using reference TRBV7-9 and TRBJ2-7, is DTGVSQNPRHKITKRGQNVTFRCDPISEHNRLYWYRQTLGQGPEFLTYFQNEAQLEKSRLLSDRFSAERPKGSFSTLEIQRTEQGDSAMYLCASGLEPGQTYEQYFGPGTRLTVT.